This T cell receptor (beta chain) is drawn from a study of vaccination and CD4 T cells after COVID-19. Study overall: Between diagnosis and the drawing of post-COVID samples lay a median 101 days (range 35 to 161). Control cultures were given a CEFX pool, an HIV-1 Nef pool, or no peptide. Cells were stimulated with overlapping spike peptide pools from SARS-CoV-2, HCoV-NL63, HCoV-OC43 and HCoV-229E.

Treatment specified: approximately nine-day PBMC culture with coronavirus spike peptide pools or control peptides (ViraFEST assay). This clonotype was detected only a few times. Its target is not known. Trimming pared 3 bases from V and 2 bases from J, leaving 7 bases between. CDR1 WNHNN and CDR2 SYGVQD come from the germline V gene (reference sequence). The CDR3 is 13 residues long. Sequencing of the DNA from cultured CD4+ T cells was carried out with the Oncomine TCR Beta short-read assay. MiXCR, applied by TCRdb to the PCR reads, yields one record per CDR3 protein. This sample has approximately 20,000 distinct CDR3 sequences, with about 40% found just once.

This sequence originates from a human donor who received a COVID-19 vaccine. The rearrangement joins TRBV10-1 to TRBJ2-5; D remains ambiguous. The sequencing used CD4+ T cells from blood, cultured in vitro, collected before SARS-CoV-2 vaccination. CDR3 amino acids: CASSDRLQETQYF. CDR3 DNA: TGCGCCAGCAGTGATCGGTTACAAGAGACCCAGTACTTC.